A single sample gave rise to the 26 T cell receptor beta chains below, sequenced in a study of control samples from healthy donors and cancer patients. Generated by immunoSEQ multiplex PCR, the TCRdb table keeps only in-frame clones and is missing some. The table has some 95,000 clones, around 90% seen once; the top ten hold 11% to 15%. Sequenced: blood. Source of these receptors: a man in his thirties or forties in good health.

This rearrangement joins TRBV7-8 to TRBJ1-5; D call uncertain. V was trimmed by 1 base and J by 5 bases, leaving 9 bases between them. The CDR3 has 14 amino acids. Germline V lookup: CDR1 SGHVS, CDR2 FQNEAQ. This CDR3 is CASSLEGMDQPQHF. CDR3 DNA: TGTGCCAGCAGCTTAGAGGGCATGGATCAGCCCCAGCATTTT.

J is TRBJ1-2 and V is TRBV7-9, with a weak D call TRBD1 (5 bases). Deletions cut 4 bases from V and 2 bases from J, with 11 bases between. Germline V gene lookup returns CDR1 SEHNR and CDR2 FQNEAQ (reference sequence). The CDR3 consists of 14 residues. CDR3 sequence: CASSSGDSNYGYTF. DNA of the CDR3: TGTGCCAGCAGCTCCGGCGACAGCAACTATGGCTACACCTTC.

CDR3 amino acids: CASSLRREGRNEQFF. The CDR3 DNA reads TGTGCCAGCAGTTTGAGACGGGAGGGCCGGAATGAGCAGTTCTTC. The chain combines TRBV27 with TRBJ2-1, with TRBD2 matching 8 bases. V was clipped by 3 bases and J by 7 bases; unmatched bases: 8. This CDR3 spans 15 amino acids. CDR1 is MNHEY and CDR2 is SMNVEV in the germline V gene (reference sequence).

The chain recombines TRBV5-6 with TRBJ1-1; D possibly corresponds to TRBD1 (5 bases). Germline assignment: CDR1 SGHDT and CDR2 YYEEEE. The germline V and J ends were trimmed by 1 base and 1 base, with 8 bases remaining between them. The CDR3 consists of 14 residues. This chain's CDR3 is CASSLIGANTEAFF. The CDR3, as DNA: TGTGCCAGCAGCTTGATTGGGGCGAACACTGAAGCTTTCTTT. The complete variable domain, with remaining parts taken from reference TRBV5-6 and TRBJ1-1, reads DAGVTQSPTHLIKTRGQQVTLRCSPKSGHDTVSWYQQALGQGPQFIFQYYEEEERQRGNFPDRFSGHQFPNYSSELNVNALLLGDSALYLCASSLIGANTEAFFGQGTRLTVV.

The chain combines TRBV28 with TRBJ2-3; D is undetermined. The germline V and J ends were trimmed by 5 bases and 7 bases, with 13 bases remaining between them. CDR3 length equals 13 residues. The V gene's germline CDR1 is MDHEN and CDR2 SYDVKM. The CDR3 bases are TGTGCCAGCAGTCTAAGGGAACCTAATACGCAGTATTTT. It is translated as CASSLREPNTQYF.

The rearrangement links TRBV25-1 to TRBJ2-5, with 10 bases lining up with TRBD1. V shed 4 bases, J shed 2 bases, and the junction held 4 bases outside the gene matches. The CDR3 totals 15 residues. Germline values: CDR1 MGHDK, CDR2 SYGVNS. CDR3 sequence: CASSGRQGAQETQYF. The CDR3 DNA is TGTGCCAGCAGTGGACGACAGGGGGCTCAAGAGACCCAGTACTTC.

The J gene is TRBJ2-7, the V gene TRBV7-9; tentative D call: TRBD1 (6 bases). Germline-derived CDR1 and CDR2 are SEHNR and FQNEAQ (reference sequence). V gave up 5 bases and J gave up 0 bases, with 14 bases separating them. This CDR3 has 15 residues. Written as DNA, the CDR3 is TGTGCCAGCAGCCTTGACAGGTTAAGCTCCTACGAGCAGTACTTC. Its protein is CASSLDRLSSYEQYF.

In DNA form, the CDR3 reads TGTGCCAGCAGTTCTCAAGAGACCCAGTACTTC. Translating it yields CASSSQETQYF. The chain carries TRBV12-3 or TRBV12-4 and TRBJ2-5; D is uncertain. The ends were cut back, 4 bases at V and 2 bases at J, with 2 bases in the middle. CDR3 length equals 11 residues.

This chain uses TRBV30 with TRBJ2-7; TRBD2 aligns across 9 bases. Germline CDR1 and CDR2: GTSNPN and SVGIG (reference sequence). The CDR3 covers 14 residues. The V segment lost 7 bases and the J segment 2 bases; nucleotides outside the gene matches: 9. The CDR3 DNA reads TGTGCCTCAATGGGACTAGCATCTCCCTACGAGCAGTACTTC. It specifies CASMGLASPYEQYF.

The V call is TRBV6-5, the J call TRBJ2-7; 7 nucleotides match TRBD2. Per germline, CDR1 MNHEY and CDR2 SVGAGI. V shed 7 bases and J 5 bases; nucleotides not matched to a gene: 11. The CDR3 runs 14 residues. CDR3 protein: CASKGTGGSHEQYF. For the CDR3, the DNA is TGTGCCAGCAAGGGCACGGGAGGAAGCCACGAGCAGTACTTC.

The chain employs TRBV27 and TRBJ1-2, with D possibly TRBD1 on 6 matching bases. This CDR3 region has 14 residues. Germline values: CDR1 MNHEY, CDR2 SMNVEV (reference sequence). V lost 4 bases, J lost 0 bases, and 9 bases lay in between. For the CDR3, the DNA is TGTGCCAGCAGTTACAGGGCAGCTAACTATGGCTACACCTTC. This translates into CASSYRAANYGYTF.

The genes are TRBV9 and TRBJ2-3; TRBD2 might be the D (6 bases). Trimming took off 2 bases at V and 1 base at J, with 14 bases between the two ends. This CDR3 comprises 16 residues. The germline V gene encodes CDR1 SGDLS and CDR2 YYNGEE. The CDR3 nucleotides are TGTGCCAGCAGCGTCGGGGCTAGCGTAGGCACAGATACGCAGTATTTT. Translated: CASSVGASVGTDTQYF.

The CDR3 sequence is CATSYGTSGGYANTGELFF. CDR3 sequence (DNA): TGTGCCACCAGCTACGGGACTAGCGGGGGGTACGCGAACACCGGGGAGCTGTTTTTT. The chain uses TRBV15 and TRBJ2-2; 15 bases match TRBD2. The CDR3 runs 19 residues. Germline values: CDR1 LNHNV, CDR2 YYDKDF (reference sequence). Trimming cost V 5 bases and J 0 bases; bases outside gene matches: 7.

J is TRBJ1-2 and V is TRBV7-3; D uncertain. V was shortened by 1 base and J by 3 bases, with 9 bases between the two germline ends. The CDR3 is 14 amino acids. The germline gives CDR1 SGHTA, CDR2 FQGTGA. DNA for the CDR3: TGTGCCAGCAGCTTAAATCCAGCGTACTATGGCTACACCTTC. Translated, it gives CASSLNPAYYGYTF.

The chain couples TRBV18 to TRBJ2-6; 8 nucleotides agree with TRBD2. The CDR3 consists of 16 residues. Germline assignment: CDR1 KGHSH and CDR2 LQKENI. The ends lost 2 bases at V and 2 bases at J; junction bases unmatched: 2. The CDR3: CASSPTGGAGANVLTF. The CDR3 DNA is TGTGCCAGCTCACCAACCGGGGGGGCTGGGGCCAACGTCCTGACTTTC.

This chain uses TRBV5-1 with TRBJ1-1; 9 bases line up with TRBD1. The germline V gene encodes CDR1 SGHRS and CDR2 YFSETQ. V shed 0 bases and J 7 bases; nucleotides not matched to a gene: 4. The CDR3 runs to 14 residues. The CDR3 nucleotides are TGCGCCAGCAGCTTGGTACAGGGGGCGGGTGAAGCTTTCTTT. This sequence encodes CASSLVQGAGEAFF.

The chain couples TRBV10-2 to TRBJ2-2; 10 positions match TRBD1. This CDR3 comprises 16 residues. V lost 6 bases to trimming and J lost 2 bases; unmatched junction nucleotides: 6. Germline V gives CDR1 WSHSY, CDR2 SAAADI. CDR3 loop: CASRALTGGNTGELFF. DNA of the CDR3: TGCGCCAGCAGGGCTCTGACAGGGGGCAACACCGGGGAGCTGTTTTTT.

The chain uses TRBV18 and TRBJ2-1; 14 bases line up with TRBD2. V dropped 2 bases and J dropped 3; count of bases not matched to a gene: 3. Per the germline V gene, CDR1 is KGHSH and CDR2 is LQKENI. There are 17 residues in the CDR3. CDR3 protein: CASSPSGLAGVYNEQFF. CDR3 in DNA: TGTGCCAGCTCACCATCGGGACTAGCGGGAGTCTACAATGAGCAGTTCTTC. The full variable domain, with the rest looked up from reference TRBV18 and TRBJ2-1, is NAGVMQNPRHLVRRRGQEARLRCSPMKGHSHVYWYRQLPEEGLKFMVYLQKENIIDESGMPKERFSAEFPKEGPSILRIQQVVRGDSAAYFCASSPSGLAGVYNEQFFGPGTRLTVL.

The J gene is TRBJ2-6, the V gene TRBV6-5; no clear D gene. The ends were cut back, 6 bases at V and 0 bases at J, with 3 bases in the middle. CDR3 length: 13 amino acids. Per the germline V gene, CDR1 is MNHEY and CDR2 is SVGAGI. CDR3 nucleotide sequence: TGTGCCAGCAGCGCCTCTGGGGCCAACGTCCTGACTTTC. Protein sequence: CASSASGANVLTF.

This clone was observed once. J is TRBJ2-7 and V is TRBV7-9, with 11 bases lining up with TRBD2. This CDR3 is 17 amino acids long. With 3 bases clipped from V and 0 bases from J, the junction kept 7 bases outside the gene matches. Germline assignment: CDR1 SEHNR and CDR2 FQNEAQ (reference sequence). CDR3 DNA sequence: TGTGCCAGCAGCTTGGGGTCGACTAGCGGGAACTCCTACGAGCAGTACTTC. Its translation: CASSLGSTSGNSYEQYF.

V usage is TRBV28 and J usage is TRBJ2-7; TRBD1 is a possible D gene (5 bases). Germline loops: CDR1 MDHEN, CDR2 SYDVKM. The CDR3 has 13 residues. V lost 3 bases to trimming and J lost 6 bases, with 12 bases between them. The CDR3, as DNA: TGTGCCAGCAGTTTCCCCCCCCAGGGCGAGCAGTACTTC. Its translation: CASSFPPQGEQYF.

This clone was counted only a few times. Likely a read error: the CDR3 ends without its conserved phenylalanine or tryptophan. The limits of the CDR3 on the DNA are not certain, so only TCRdb's listed CDR3 is given. This sequence joins TRBV7-9 and TRBJ1-4; the DNA was not used to check the table's D call, TRBD1. The CDR3 extends over 13 residues, inclusive of both ends. Germline V gene lookup returns CDR1 SEHNR and CDR2 FQNEAQ (reference sequence). The CDR3 region is CASSLIYGTALVV.

The chain is built from TRBV7-3 and TRBJ2-3, with D possibly TRBD2 on 5 matching bases. This CDR3 has 16 amino acids. Germline values: CDR1 SGHTA, CDR2 FQGTGA. V was shortened by 2 bases and J by 0 bases, with 12 bases between the two germline ends. The CDR3 region is CASSLWTGLSTDTQYF. CDR3 bases: TGTGCCAGCAGCTTATGGACTGGACTTAGCACAGATACGCAGTATTTT. Full variable domain (rest looked up from reference TRBV7-3 and TRBJ2-3): GAGVSQTPSNKVTEKGKYVELRCDPISGHTALYWYRQSLGQGPEFLIYFQGTGAADDSGLPNDRFFAVRPEGSVSTLKIQRTERGDSAVYLCASSLWTGLSTDTQYFGPGTRLTVL.

V is TRBV7-2 and J is TRBJ2-5, with 10 nucleotides matching TRBD1. The CDR3 consists of 17 residues. V trimming: 2 bases; J trimming: 1 base; junction bases outside the gene matches: 7. The germline V gene encodes CDR1 SGHTA and CDR2 FQGNSA. DNA of the CDR3: TGTGCCAGCAGCTTACGAGTACGGACAGGGGGCCAAGAGACCCAGTACTTC. Its translation: CASSLRVRTGGQETQYF.

V gene TRBV30 combines with J gene TRBJ2-5, with unresolved D. Germline loops: CDR1 GTSNPN, CDR2 SVGIG (reference sequence). The V gene lost 2 bases and the J gene lost 3 bases, with 10 bases spanning the gap. The CDR3 covers 13 residues. CDR3 coding DNA: TGTGCCTGGAGTCCAGGCTGGAAAGAGACCCAGTACTTC. Encoded protein: CAWSPGWKETQYF. Full variable domain (remainder filled in from reference TRBV30 and TRBJ2-5): SQTIHQWPATLVQPVGSPLSLECTVEGTSNPNLYWYRQAAGRGLQLLFYSVGIGQISSEVPQNLSASRPQDRQFILSSKKLLLSDSGFYLCAWSPGWKETQYFGPGTRLLVL.

V and J are TRBV5-1 and TRBJ2-1; 7 bases map to TRBD2. The CDR3 sequence is 16 residues long. The V segment lost 0 bases and the J segment 2 bases; nucleotides outside the gene matches: 5. From germline, CDR1 is SGHRS and CDR2 YFSETQ. The CDR3 spells CASSLVAGGPYNEQFF. For the CDR3, the DNA is TGCGCCAGCAGCTTGGTAGCGGGCGGCCCCTACAATGAGCAGTTCTTC.